The present entry profiles one TCR beta chain with its context. Its cognate antigen has yet to be identified. Base qualities are not provided; no much larger clone lies one nucleotide away. Libraries were constructed by the immunoSEQ multiplex PCR assay. Approximately 100,000 TCR templates per sample were assayed on the deep sequencing platform. Genomic DNA extracted from sorted T cells was the material used for TCRbeta CDR3 sequencing. In the original analysis: Clonal analysis of TCRbeta CDR3 data was done in the R programming language. Unstimulated samples were compared with post-reaction CFSE-low samples to define alloreactive CD4+ and CD8+ clones. Regulatory or non-regulatory origin of alloreactive CD4+ clones was assigned by matching sequences to the sorted unstimulated Treg and non-Treg repertoires. What TCRdb holds here is the immuneACCESS table cut down to in-frame rearrangements. Part of the clones is not present; checked against another copy, under half of the missing clones reflect an unresolved V gene, and the others are unexplained. The DNA was the basis for D and trimming; V, J and clone size are from that table. This sample comprises 90,000 to 95,000 clones, 93% of them detected only once. Clones ranked in the top ten supply 6.5% to 8% of the sample.

This sample stems from a study of siplizumab effects on memory and regulatory T cells (dated by TCRdb to the late 2010s). With regard to the full study: The effect of the anti-CD2 antibody siplizumab on alloreactive T-cell subsets was examined in allogeneic mixed lymphocyte reactions constructed from human PBMCs.

Sorted unstimulated T cells, along with proliferating T cells recovered from mixed lymphocyte reactions, underwent TCRbeta CDR3 sequencing. Fresh whole blood from about ten HLA-typed healthy donors served as the source for isolating PBMCs. The trim is 3 bases for V and 4 bases for J, with a gap of 13 bases between the germline ends. The CDR3 starts with the cysteine, ends with the phenylalanine, and has 15 residues. Just CDR3 DNA is preserved here, 45 bases in frame from base 1. CDR1 and CDR2 were assigned from the germline V gene as SGHAT and FQNNGV. Broad study findings and their caveats: Whether proliferating Tregs from siplizumab cultures actually had suppressive function was not functionally confirmed. Because sequences at frequencies below about 10^-5 were poorly captured, only a minor fraction of alloreactive clones could be mapped back to unstimulated subsets. In reactions with siplizumab, an average of 68.8% of mappable alloreactive CD4+ clones were Treg-derived, compared with roughly 30% in control reactions. Unstimulated naive T cells appeared more diverse than memory T cells, and naive cells seemed to contribute substantially to the alloresponse. Siplizumab significantly reduced the cumulative frequency of alloreactive sequences traceable to unstimulated CD4+ memory T cells. A naive or memory phenotype could not be assigned to roughly 75-97% of proliferating CD4+ or CD8+ clones.

The receptor was derived from a human donor in good health. Sequencing was done on a sample of CD8+ T cells sorted from blood. The rearranged segments are TRBV11-2 and TRBJ2-1; tentative D gene TRBD2, with 5 bases matching. The CDR3 here reads CASSLDGRLYNEQFF. Read as DNA, the sequence is TGTGCCAGCAGCTTGGATGGGAGATTGTACAATGAGCAGTTCTTC.